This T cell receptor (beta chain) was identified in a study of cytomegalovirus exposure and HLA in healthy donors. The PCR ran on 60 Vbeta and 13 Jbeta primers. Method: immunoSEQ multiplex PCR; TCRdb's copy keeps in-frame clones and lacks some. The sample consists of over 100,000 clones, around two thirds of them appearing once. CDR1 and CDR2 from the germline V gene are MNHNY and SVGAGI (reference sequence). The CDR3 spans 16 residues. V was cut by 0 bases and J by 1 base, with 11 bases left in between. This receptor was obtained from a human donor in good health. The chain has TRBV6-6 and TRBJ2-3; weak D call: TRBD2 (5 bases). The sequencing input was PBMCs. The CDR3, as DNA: TGTGCCAGCAGTTACTCGTCTGGTAGCGGCACAGATACGCAGTATTTT. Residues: CASSYSSGSGTDTQYF.